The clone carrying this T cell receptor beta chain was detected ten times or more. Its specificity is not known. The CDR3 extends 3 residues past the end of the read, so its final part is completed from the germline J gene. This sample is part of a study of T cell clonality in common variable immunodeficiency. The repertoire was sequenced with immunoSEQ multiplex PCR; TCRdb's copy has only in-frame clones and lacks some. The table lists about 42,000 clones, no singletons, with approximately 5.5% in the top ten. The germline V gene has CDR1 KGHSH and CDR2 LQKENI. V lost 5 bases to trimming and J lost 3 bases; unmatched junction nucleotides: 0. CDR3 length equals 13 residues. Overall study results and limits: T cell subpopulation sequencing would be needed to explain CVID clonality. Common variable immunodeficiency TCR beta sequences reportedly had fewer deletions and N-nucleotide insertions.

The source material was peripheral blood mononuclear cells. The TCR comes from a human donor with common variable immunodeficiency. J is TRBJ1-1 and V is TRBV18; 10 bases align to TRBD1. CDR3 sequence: CASSGTGDTEAFF. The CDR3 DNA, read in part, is TGTGCCAGCTCAGGGACAGGGGACACTGAA.